A selection of T cell receptor beta chains follows, all from one sample in a study of T cell responses to AZD1222 COVID-19 vaccine. The data were produced by immunoSEQ multiplex PCR, yet TCRdb's version contains in-frame clones alone and is incomplete. The sample consists of 100,000 to 150,000 clones, more than 70% of them appearing once. The specimen comprised peripheral blood, sampled on day 0 of AZD1222 vaccination. These receptors originate from an adult in good health. CDR3s include the opening cysteine and the closing phenylalanine or tryptophan. Each record gives: clone size, J gene, V gene, D gene, CDR3 length, CDR3 protein, CDR3 DNA. The D gene is left open where the match is weak. Clone size is stated in some rows and not others, as once, few, many or a class when expanded.

- | TRBJ2-7 | TRBV20-1 | - | 11 | CSVQIPYEQYF | TGCAGTGTACAGATCCCCTACGAGCAGTACTTC
- | TRBJ1-6 | TRBV30 | - | 13 | CAWRPGYNSPLHF | TGTGCCTGGAGGCCAGGCTATAATTCACCCCTCCACTTT
- | TRBJ1-1 | TRBV5-4 | - | 13 | CASSFGDITEAFF | TGTGCCAGCAGCTTCGGGGACATCACTGAAGCTTTCTTT
- | TRBJ2-7 | TRBV6-1 | - | 15 | CASSEIRGGPYEQYF | TGTGCCAGCAGTGAAATAAGGGGGGGTCCCTACGAGCAGTACTTC
- | TRBJ2-7 | TRBV12-5 | TRBD1 | 15 | CASGLVDRGDLEQYF | TGTGCTAGTGGTTTGGTAGACAGGGGAGACCTCGAGCAGTACTTC
- | TRBJ2-5 | TRBV9 | - | 12 | CASSRVGETQYF | TGTGCCAGCAGCCGGGTGGGGGAGACCCAGTACTTC
- | TRBJ1-5 | TRBV2 | - | 15 | CASSEIGNSNQPQHF | TGTGCCAGCAGTGAGATAGGGAATAGCAATCAGCCCCAGCATTTT
- | TRBJ2-3 | TRBV6-1 | - | 17 | CASSEAPGTASTDTQYF | TGTGCCAGCAGTGAAGCGCCCGGGACGGCTAGCACAGATACGCAGTATTTT
once | TRBJ2-2 | TRBV27 | - | 15 | CASSLSGTNTGELFF | TGTGCCAGCAGTTTAAGCGGGACAAACACCGGGGAGCTGTTTTTT
few | TRBJ2-3 | TRBV29-1 | - | 12 | CSVEDLANTQYF | TGCAGCGTTGAAGATCTTGCTAATACGCAGTATTTT
- | TRBJ1-2 | TRBV15 | TRBD1 | 16 | CATSRAGTGLGYGYTF | TGTGCCACCAGCAGAGCCGGGACAGGCTTAGGCTATGGCTACACCTTC
once | TRBJ2-7 | TRBV5-1 | TRBD2 | 15 | CASSGGASGNYEQYF | TGCGCCAGCAGCGGGGGAGCTAGCGGGAACTACGAGCAGTACTTC
- | TRBJ2-1 | TRBV4-1 | - | 12 | CASSPALGEQFF | TGCGCCAGCAGCCCCGCACTCGGGGAGCAGTTCTTC
- | TRBJ2-2 | TRBV6-2/TRBV6-3 | TRBD2 | 18 | CASSYQALAGDYTGELFF | TGTGCCAGCAGTTACCAGGCACTAGCGGGGGATTACACCGGGGAGCTGTTTTTT
- | TRBJ2-1 | TRBV4-1 | - | 14 | CASSHAQAYNEQFF | TGCGCCAGCAGCCACGCACAGGCTTACAATGAGCAGTTCTTC
- | TRBJ1-3 | TRBV28 | - | 14 | CASSLPQGGNTIYF | TGTGCCAGCAGTTTACCGCAGGGCGGAAACACCATATATTTT
- | TRBJ2-1 | TRBV7-3 | - | 13 | CAITQGPYNEQFF | TGTGCCATTACACAGGGTCCCTACAATGAGCAGTTCTTC
- | TRBJ1-2 | TRBV6-5 | - | 11 | CASQSTYGYTF | TGTGCCAGCCAGTCGACCTATGGCTACACCTTC
- | TRBJ2-2 | TRBV27 | - | 14 | CASKPGINTGELFF | TGTGCCAGCAAACCGGGAATAAACACCGGGGAGCTGTTTTTT
- | TRBJ2-7 | TRBV29-1 | TRBD2 | 14 | CSVSTSGFSYEQYF | TGCAGCGTTTCTACTAGCGGGTTCTCCTACGAGCAGTACTTC
- | TRBJ1-2 | TRBV27 | TRBD1 | 16 | CASSLSPTGTGGGYTF | TGTGCCAGCAGTTTATCCCCGACCGGGACAGGGGGCGGCTACACCTTC
- | TRBJ1-2 | TRBV6-5 | - | 13 | CASRGLANYGYTF | TGTGCCAGCCGGGGGTTAGCTAACTATGGCTACACCTTC
- | TRBJ1-4 | TRBV18 | - | 14 | CASSPGATNEKLFF | TGTGCCAGCTCACCGGGGGCAACTAATGAAAAACTGTTTTTT
few | TRBJ1-4 | TRBV3-1/TRBV3-2 | - | 16 | CASSHQTRGTNEKLFF | TGTGCCAGCAGCCATCAAACGAGGGGAACTAATGAAAAACTGTTTTTT
- | TRBJ1-1 | TRBV10-3 | TRBD1 | 19 | CAISEPRGVGTVMNTEAFF | TGTGCCATCAGTGAACCCCGCGGGGTCGGGACAGTGATGAACACTGAAGCTTTCTTT
- | TRBJ2-1 | TRBV3-1/TRBV3-2 | - | 15 | CASSPTGNSYNEQFF | TGTGCCAGCAGCCCCACGGGGAACTCCTACAATGAGCAGTTCTTC
- | TRBJ2-7 | TRBV29-1 | - | 12 | CSVAGDYYEQYF | TGCAGCGTTGCCGGGGATTACTACGAGCAGTACTTC
- | TRBJ2-7 | TRBV5-1 | - | 13 | CASSLADTYEQYF | TGCGCCAGCAGCTTGGCGGATACCTACGAGCAGTACTTC
- | TRBJ1-1 | TRBV3-1/TRBV3-2 | - | 17 | CASSHSIIPHMNTEAFF | TGTGCCAGCAGCCATTCTATCATTCCTCATATGAACACTGAAGCTTTCTTT
- | TRBJ1-4 | TRBV7-3 | - | 16 | CASSHGRESTNEKLFF | TGTGCCAGCAGCCACGGACGGGAGTCAACTAATGAAAAACTGTTTTTT
- | TRBJ2-1 | TRBV18 | TRBD2 | 16 | CASSPSWGGSYNEQFF | TGTGCCAGCTCACCAAGTTGGGGGGGCTCCTACAATGAGCAGTTCTTC
few | TRBJ1-6 | TRBV30 | - | 14 | CAWSVASQGTPLHF | TGTGCCTGGAGTGTGGCAAGCCAAGGGACACCCCTCCACTTT
- | TRBJ1-5 | TRBV5-5 | TRBD1 | 15 | CASSPWTGFNQPQHF | TGTGCCAGCAGCCCCTGGACAGGGTTTAATCAGCCCCAGCATTTT
- | TRBJ2-1 | TRBV6-5 | - | 13 | CASRTRLGFGQFF | TGTGCCAGCAGGACCCGCCTGGGCTTCGGGCAGTTCTTC
- | TRBJ2-7 | TRBV7-7 | - | 14 | CASSYNLGTYEQYF | TGTGCTAGCAGCTACAATTTGGGGACCTACGAGCAGTACTTC
- | TRBJ2-7 | TRBV7-3 | - | 15 | CASSLLAGAPYEQYF | TGTGCCAGCAGCTTACTGGCAGGGGCCCCCTACGAGCAGTACTTC
- | TRBJ2-7 | TRBV19 | - | 9 | CASILRWYF | TGCGCCAGTATTCTGAGGTGGTACTTC
- | TRBJ1-6 | TRBV3-1/TRBV3-2 | - | 16 | CASSQGTANSNSPLHF | TGTGCCAGCAGCCAAGGGACAGCCAACTCGAATTCACCCCTCCACTTT
- | TRBJ2-4 | TRBV3-1/TRBV3-2 | - | 20 | CASSQDIQALIPLAKNIQYF | TGTGCCAGCAGCCAAGATATCCAGGCTCTAATTCCTCTAGCCAAAAACATTCAGTACTTC
- | TRBJ1-4 | TRBV9 | TRBD1 | 16 | CASSVGGGQFPEKLFF | TGTGCCAGCAGCGTAGGAGGGGGACAGTTTCCTGAAAAACTGTTTTTT
- | TRBJ2-3 | TRBV5-1 | TRBD1 | 16 | CASSLGGQGIGDTQYF | TGCGCCAGCAGCTTGGGGGGACAGGGTATTGGAGATACGCAGTATTTT
- | TRBJ1-2 | TRBV7-9 | - | 13 | CASSLATAYGYTF | TGTGCCAGCAGCTTAGCGACAGCGTATGGCTACACCTTC
- | TRBJ2-1 | TRBV24-1 | - | 14 | CATSDSPFGNEQFF | TGTGCCACCAGTGATTCACCCTTCGGGAATGAGCAGTTCTTC
- | TRBJ2-2 | TRBV7-8 | TRBD2 | 17 | CASSSVGLAFNTGELFF | TGTGCCAGCAGCTCTGTCGGACTAGCCTTTAACACCGGGGAGCTGTTTTTT
- | TRBJ1-5 | TRBV19 | - | 15 | CASSASGGGNQPQHF | TGTGCCAGTAGTGCTAGCGGGGGCGGCAATCAGCCCCAGCATTTT
- | TRBJ2-1 | TRBV6-2/TRBV6-3 | TRBD2 | 15 | CASSTSGGPLNEQFF | TGTGCCAGCAGCACTAGCGGGGGGCCCCTCAATGAGCAGTTCTTC
- | TRBJ2-7 | TRBV19 | - | 14 | CASSIGQGTDEQYF | TGTGCCAGTAGTATCGGGCAGGGGACCGACGAGCAGTACTTC
- | TRBJ2-7 | TRBV2 | - | 12 | CASDGSSYEQYF | TGTGCCAGCGACGGAAGCTCCTACGAGCAGTACTTC
- | TRBJ2-3 | TRBV6-2/TRBV6-3 | TRBD2 | 19 | CASSEGVLRSGRAWDTQYF | TGTGCCAGCAGCGAGGGGGTATTAAGAAGCGGGAGGGCCTGGGATACGCAGTATTTT
- | TRBJ1-2 | TRBV6-5 | - | 14 | CASSTVAGNYGYTF | TGTGCCAGCAGCACTGTGGCAGGGAACTATGGCTACACCTTC
few | TRBJ2-7 | TRBV28 | - | 14 | CASSVGGRIYEQYF | TGTGCCAGCAGTGTAGGGGGACGGATCTACGAGCAGTACTTC
- | TRBJ1-5 | TRBV27 | - | 13 | CASSLSKFQPQHF | TGTGCCAGCAGTTTATCGAAATTCCAGCCCCAGCATTTT
- | TRBJ1-4 | TRBV7-2 | - | 14 | CASSLGGLNEKLFF | TGTGCCAGCAGCCTGGGGGGCCTTAATGAAAAACTGTTTTTT
- | TRBJ1-2 | TRBV5-1 | - | 17 | CASSLGPLGGTNYGYTF | TGCGCCAGCAGCTTGGGCCCCCTGGGGGGCACTAACTATGGCTACACCTTC
- | TRBJ1-1 | TRBV3-1/TRBV3-2 | TRBD1 | 15 | CASSQGTGVDTEAFF | TGTGCCAGCAGCCAAGGGACAGGGGTTGACACTGAAGCTTTCTTT
- | TRBJ2-7 | TRBV27 | - | 13 | CATRGVSSYEQYF | TGTGCCACCAGAGGGGTAAGCTCCTACGAGCAGTACTTC
- | TRBJ2-4 | TRBV2 | - | 16 | CASSERGGLAKNIQYF | TGTGCCAGCAGTGAACGAGGGGGTCTAGCCAAAAACATTCAGTACTTC